The sample holds one count of the clone carrying this TCR beta chain. The patients' disease, urothelial carcinoma, was locally advanced or metastatic. This CDR3 spans 17 amino acids. CDR1 and CDR2 (germline): WSHSY, SAAADI. J lost 2 bases, V lost 10 bases, and 14 bases had no gene match. This record belongs to a study of PD-L1 blockade in urothelial cancer. For the study at large: Patients, treated from 2014 onward, received atezolizumab 1,200 mg intravenously every 3 weeks. Prior exposure to chemotherapy in patients amounted to 0 to 3 regimens received. Analyses used blood from 3 weeks (second dose) and 6 weeks after treatment start.

This table comes from immunoSEQ multiplex PCR, and its TCRdb copy is limited to in-frame clones, with some not included. The sample shows tens of thousands of clones, about four fifths of them seen only once. This receptor was taken from a man between 60 and 75 years old with urothelial cancer. The sample was PBMCs, taken around atezolizumab (anti-PD-L1) treatment. The chain couples TRBV10-2 to TRBJ1-5, with TRBD1 identical over 10 bases. As DNA, the CDR3 is TGCGCCACCACAGGGAGACAGGGGGCTGGGGGCAATCAGCCCCAGCATTTT. This encodes CATTGRQGAGGNQPQHF.